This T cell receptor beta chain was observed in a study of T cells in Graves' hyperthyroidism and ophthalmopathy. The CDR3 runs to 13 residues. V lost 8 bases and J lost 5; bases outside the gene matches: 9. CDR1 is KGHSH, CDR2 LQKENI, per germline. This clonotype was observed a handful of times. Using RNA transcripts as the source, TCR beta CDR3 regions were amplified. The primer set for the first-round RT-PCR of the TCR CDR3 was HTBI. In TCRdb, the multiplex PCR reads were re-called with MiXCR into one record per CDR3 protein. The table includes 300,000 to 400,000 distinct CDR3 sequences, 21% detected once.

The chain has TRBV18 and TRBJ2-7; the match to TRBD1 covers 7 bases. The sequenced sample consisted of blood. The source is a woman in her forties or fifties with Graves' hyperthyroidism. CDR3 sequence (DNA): TGTGCCAGCCAGGGCCCCACAGGGGACGAGCAGTACTTC. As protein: CASQGPTGDEQYF. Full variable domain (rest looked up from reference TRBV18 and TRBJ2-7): NAGVMQNPRHLVRRRGQEARLRCSPMKGHSHVYWYRQLPEEGLKFMVYLQKENIIDESGMPKERFSAEFPKEGPSILRIQQVVRGDSAAYFCASQGPTGDEQYFGPGTRLTVT.